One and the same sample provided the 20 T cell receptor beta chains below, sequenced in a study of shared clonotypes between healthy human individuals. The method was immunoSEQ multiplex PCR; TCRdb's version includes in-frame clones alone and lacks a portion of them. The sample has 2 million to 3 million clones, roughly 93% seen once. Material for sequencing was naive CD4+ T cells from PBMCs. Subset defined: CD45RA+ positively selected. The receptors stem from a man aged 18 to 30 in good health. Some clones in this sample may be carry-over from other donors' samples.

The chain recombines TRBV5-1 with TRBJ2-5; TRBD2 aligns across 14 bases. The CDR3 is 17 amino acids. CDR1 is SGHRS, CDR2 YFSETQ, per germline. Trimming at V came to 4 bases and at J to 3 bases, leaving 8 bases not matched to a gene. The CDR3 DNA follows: TGCGCCAGCAGCCTGGGCTCGGGACTAGCGGGAGAAGAGACCCAGTACTTC. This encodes CASSLGSGLAGEETQYF. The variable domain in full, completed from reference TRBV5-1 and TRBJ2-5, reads KAGVTQTPRYLIKTRGQQVTLSCSPISGHRSVSWYQQTPGQGLQFLFEYFSETQRNKGNFPGRFSGRQFSNSRSEMNVSTLELGDSALYLCASSLGSGLAGEETQYFGPGTRLLVL.

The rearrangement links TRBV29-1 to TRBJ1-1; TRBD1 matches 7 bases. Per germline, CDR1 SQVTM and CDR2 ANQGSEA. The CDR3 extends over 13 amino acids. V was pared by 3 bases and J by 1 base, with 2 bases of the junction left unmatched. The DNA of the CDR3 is TGCAGCGTTGATGGACAGGCGAACACTGAAGCTTTCTTT. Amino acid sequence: CSVDGQANTEAFF.

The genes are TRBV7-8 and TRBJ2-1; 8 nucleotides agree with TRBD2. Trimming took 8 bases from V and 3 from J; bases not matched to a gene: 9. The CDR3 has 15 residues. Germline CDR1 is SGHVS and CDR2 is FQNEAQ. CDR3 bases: TGTGCCAGCGGCCCCCGGGAGGGACTCTACAATGAGCAGTTCTTC. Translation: CASGPREGLYNEQFF.

CDR3: CASRGDRDTGELFF. CDR3 nucleotide sequence: TGTGCCAGCAGGGGAGACAGGGACACCGGGGAGCTGTTTTTT. This chain uses TRBV6-6 with TRBJ2-2; 7 bases fit TRBD1. V gave up 6 bases and J gave up 3 bases; unmatched junction bases: 4. The CDR3 length is 14 residues. Germline CDR1 reads MNHNY; CDR2 reads SVGAGI (reference sequence).

The CDR3 DNA follows: TGTGCCAGCAGCTTAGATCGGAGGGGCAATGAGCAGTTCTTC. This translates into CASSLDRRGNEQFF. V gene TRBV11-2 combines with J gene TRBJ2-1, with D possibly being TRBD2 (6 bases). The CDR3 runs to 14 residues. Germline values: CDR1 SGHAT, CDR2 FQNNGV. V lost 0 bases to trimming and J lost 6 bases, with 9 bases between them.

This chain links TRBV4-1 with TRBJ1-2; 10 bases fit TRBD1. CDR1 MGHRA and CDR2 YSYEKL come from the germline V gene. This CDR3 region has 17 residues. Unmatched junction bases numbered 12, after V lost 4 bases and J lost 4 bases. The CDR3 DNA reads TGCGCCAGCAGCCTAGGATATCGACAGGGGGCTACCTATGGCTACACCTTC. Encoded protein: CASSLGYRQGATYGYTF.

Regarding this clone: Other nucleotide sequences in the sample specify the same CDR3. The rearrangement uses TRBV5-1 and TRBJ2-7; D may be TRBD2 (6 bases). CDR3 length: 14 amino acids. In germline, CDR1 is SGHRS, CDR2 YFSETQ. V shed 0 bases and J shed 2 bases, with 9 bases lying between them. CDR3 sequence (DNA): TGCGCCAGCAGCTTGGGCCTAGCGCCCTACGAGCAGTACTTC. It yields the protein CASSLGLAPYEQYF.

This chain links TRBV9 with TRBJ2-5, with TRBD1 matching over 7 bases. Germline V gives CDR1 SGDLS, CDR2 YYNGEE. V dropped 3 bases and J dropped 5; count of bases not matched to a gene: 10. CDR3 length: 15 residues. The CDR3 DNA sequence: TGTGCCAGCAGCGCCCTGAACAGGGGCGGGGAGACCCAGTACTTC. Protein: CASSALNRGGETQYF.

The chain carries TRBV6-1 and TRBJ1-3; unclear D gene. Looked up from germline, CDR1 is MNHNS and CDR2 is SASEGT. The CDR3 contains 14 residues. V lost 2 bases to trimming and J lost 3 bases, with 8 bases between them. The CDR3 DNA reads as TGTGCCAGCAGTGAAATTATGGGTGGAAACACCATATATTTT. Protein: CASSEIMGGNTIYF.

CDR3 coding DNA: TGCGCCAGCAGTCAAAGAAGAGGACAGGACCCCTACGAGCAGTACTTC. Its protein is CASSQRRGQDPYEQYF. The chain combines TRBV23-1 with TRBJ2-7; 7 bases agree with TRBD1. TRBV23-1 is placed among ORFs of uncertain function. The CDR3 extends over 16 amino acids. J was trimmed by 2 bases and V by 2 bases; bases with no gene match: 9.

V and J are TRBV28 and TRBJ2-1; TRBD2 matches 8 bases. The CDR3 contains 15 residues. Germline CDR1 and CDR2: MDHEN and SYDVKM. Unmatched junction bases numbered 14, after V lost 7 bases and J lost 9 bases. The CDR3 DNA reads TGTGCCAGCACCGGACCAGCGGGAGTTGGGGGTGAGCAGTTCTTC. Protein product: CASTGPAGVGGEQFF.

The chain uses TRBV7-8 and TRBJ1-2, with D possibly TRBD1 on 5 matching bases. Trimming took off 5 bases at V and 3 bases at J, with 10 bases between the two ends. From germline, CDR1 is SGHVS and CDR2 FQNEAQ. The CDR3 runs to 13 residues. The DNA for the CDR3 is TGTGCCAGCAGCCGGGACTCTCACTATGGCTACACCTTC. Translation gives CASSRDSHYGYTF.

CDR3 amino acids: CASSLDVFQSRANVLTF. The CDR3 nucleotides are TGCGCCAGCAGCCTGGACGTGTTCCAGAGTCGGGCCAACGTCCTGACTTTC. This rearrangement joins TRBV4-3 to TRBJ2-6; D is uncertain. Germline V gene data show CDR1 as LGHNA and CDR2 as YSLEER. Trimming took 4 bases from V and 5 from J, leaving 18 bases between them. The CDR3 covers 17 residues.

CDR3 coding DNA: TGTGCCAGCAGCTTAGGTTCCGGGATCAATCAGCCCCAGCATTTT. Residues: CASSLGSGINQPQHF. This chain links TRBV7-2 with TRBJ1-5; no definite D call. Trimming cost V 1 base and J 3 bases, with 10 bases left between them. Per germline, CDR1 SGHTA and CDR2 FQGNSA. The CDR3 extends over 15 amino acids.

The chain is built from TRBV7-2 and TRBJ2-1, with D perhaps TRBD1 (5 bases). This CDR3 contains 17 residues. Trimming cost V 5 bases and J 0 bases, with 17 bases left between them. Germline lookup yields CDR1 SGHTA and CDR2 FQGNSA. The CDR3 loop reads CASSLKGRRTSYNEQFF. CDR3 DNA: TGTGCCAGCAGCCTGAAGGGGCGGAGAACCTCCTACAATGAGCAGTTCTTC.

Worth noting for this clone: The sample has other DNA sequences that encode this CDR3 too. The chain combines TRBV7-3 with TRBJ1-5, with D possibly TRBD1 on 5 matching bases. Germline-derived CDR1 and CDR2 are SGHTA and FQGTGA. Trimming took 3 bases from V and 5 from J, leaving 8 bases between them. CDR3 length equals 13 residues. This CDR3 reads CASSLGGDQPQHF. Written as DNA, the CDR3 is TGTGCCAGCAGCTTGGGGGGTGATCAGCCCCAGCATTTT.

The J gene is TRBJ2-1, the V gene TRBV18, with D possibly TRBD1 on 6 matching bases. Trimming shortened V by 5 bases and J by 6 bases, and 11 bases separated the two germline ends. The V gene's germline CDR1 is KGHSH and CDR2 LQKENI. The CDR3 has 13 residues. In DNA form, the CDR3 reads TGTGCCAGCTCAGCCCGACAGGTCAATGAGCAGTTCTTC. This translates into CASSARQVNEQFF.

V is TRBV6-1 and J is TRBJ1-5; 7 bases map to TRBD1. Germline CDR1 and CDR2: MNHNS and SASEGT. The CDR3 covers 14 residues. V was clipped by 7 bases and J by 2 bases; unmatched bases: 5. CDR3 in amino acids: CASIGQVRNQPQHF. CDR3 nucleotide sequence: TGTGCCAGCATCGGACAGGTCCGCAATCAGCCCCAGCATTTT.

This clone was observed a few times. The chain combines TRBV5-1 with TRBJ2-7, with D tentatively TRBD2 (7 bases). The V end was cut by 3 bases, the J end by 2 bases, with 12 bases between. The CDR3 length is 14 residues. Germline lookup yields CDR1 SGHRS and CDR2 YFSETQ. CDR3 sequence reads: CASSSRGGTYEQYF. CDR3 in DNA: TGCGCCAGCAGCTCGAGGGGGGGAACCTACGAGCAGTACTTC.

The CDR3 region has the DNA TGTGCCAGCAGCGTAGGCGCGCGGGACAGGGGGCCCCCTGGGGAGACCCAGTACTTC. Its protein product is CASSVGARDRGPPGETQYF. V is TRBV9 and J is TRBJ2-5, with 12 bases aligning to TRBD1. This CDR3 region has 19 residues. The ends lost 0 bases at V and 5 bases at J; junction bases unmatched: 14. Germline lookup yields CDR1 SGDLS and CDR2 YYNGEE.